This T cell receptor (beta chain) was identified during a study of cytomegalovirus exposure and HLA in healthy donors. Broader study findings: Several V segments, TRBV6-2 and TRBV6-3 among them, could not be told apart and were dropped. Per a later analysis, HLA-associated TCR beta chains showed more clonal expansion than other, equally common TCR beta chains. In an earlier analysis, most TCR beta V segments were productive about 87% or about 30% of the time. V- and J-gene trimming in TCR beta was tied to a missense DCLRE1C variant by an analysis performed later.

PCR amplification relied on 60 Vbeta primers (plus 13 Jbeta primers). Clones were read by immunoSEQ multiplex PCR, and TCRdb kept only the in-frame ones, dropping some. The sample consists of 130,000 or so clones, 70% to 75% of them appearing once. About this clone itself: Its matching antigen is unknown.

This CDR3 contains 15 residues. Germline V gene lookup returns CDR1 MNHEY and CDR2 SVGAGI. The trim removed 5 bases at V and 2 bases at J, leaving 8 bases unmatched. The sequenced material came from PBMCs. This receptor was obtained from a woman in her thirties or forties in good health and CMV-seropositive. The chain carries TRBV6-5 and TRBJ2-5, with TRBD1 matching over 7 bases. The CDR3 nucleotides are TGTGCCAGCAGTACTCGGGACAGTCTACAAGAGACCCAGTACTTC. This translates into CASSTRDSLQETQYF.